These 8 T cell receptor beta chains originate from one sample sequenced in a study of blood T cell repertoires in COVID-19. Measured with immunoSEQ multiplex PCR; TCRdb has only the in-frame clones, and not every one. The sample consists of approximately 150,000 clones, over 65% of them appearing once. The material sequenced was peripheral blood. These receptors all stem from a man aged 50-60 years with acute or convalescent COVID-19.

This chain connects TRBV27 to TRBJ2-7; possible D gene TRBD1, 5 bases. This CDR3 comprises 14 residues. In germline, CDR1 is MNHEY, CDR2 SMNVEV (reference sequence). The V end was cut by 8 bases, the J end by 0 bases, with 14 bases between. The CDR3: CASSIDSSSYEQYF. The CDR3 nucleotides read TGTGCCAGCTCTATCGACAGTTCCTCCTACGAGCAGTACTTC.

The chain employs TRBV5-5 and TRBJ2-5, with 8 positions matching TRBD1. The CDR3 totals 13 residues. Germline V CDR1 and CDR2: SGHKS, YYEKEE (reference sequence). V lost 4 bases and J lost 5; bases outside the gene matches: 4. The CDR3 coding sequence is TGTGCCAGCAGCCCGACAGGGGCGGAGACCCAGTACTTC. Translation gives CASSPTGAETQYF.

The chain recombines TRBV4-1 with TRBJ1-5; tentative D call: TRBD1 (6 bases). Trimming cost V 8 bases and J 4 bases, with 12 bases left between them. The CDR3 is made up of 13 amino acids. Germline V gives CDR1 MGHRA, CDR2 YSYEKL. This CDR3 reads CASGPRGNQPQHF. Here the CDR3 DNA reads TGCGCCAGCGGCCCGAGGGGGAATCAGCCCCAGCATTTT.

This clone is a singleton in its sample. The genes are TRBV3-1 (or the pseudogene TRBV3-2) and TRBJ2-1; D remains ambiguous. Trimming cost V 4 bases and J 4 bases, with 8 bases left between them. CDR1 is LGHDT and CDR2 is YNNKEL in the germline V gene (reference sequence). The CDR3 covers 13 residues. The CDR3 DNA follows: TGTGCCAGCAGCCTCTCGGGTTACAATGAGCAGTTCTTC. As protein: CASSLSGYNEQFF.

This chain connects TRBV27 to TRBJ2-7; 8 bases align to TRBD1. This CDR3 is built from 14 residues. CDR1 MNHEY and CDR2 SMNVEV come from the germline V gene (reference sequence). With V trimmed by 7 bases and J by 4 bases, 9 bases remained unmatched. The CDR3 nucleotides are TGTGCCAGCATGGGGACAGGCGCCTCATACGAGCAGTACGTC. Translation: CASMGTGASYEQYV.

The rearrangement links TRBV9 to TRBJ2-3; D gene ambiguous. The CDR3 is 13 amino acids. The germline V and J ends were trimmed by 0 bases and 6 bases, with 8 bases remaining between them. Germline CDR1 reads SGDLS; CDR2 reads YYNGEE. Here the CDR3 DNA reads TGTGCCAGCAGCGTAGCCACTGCCGATACGCAGTATTTT. Encoded protein: CASSVATADTQYF.

The chain carries TRBV5-1 and TRBJ2-7, with D maybe TRBD1 (5 bases). This CDR3 spans 14 amino acids. CDR1 and CDR2 (germline): SGHRS, YFSETQ. Trimming pared 4 bases from V and 0 bases from J, leaving 11 bases between. CDR3 protein: CASSHRTLSYEQYF. Here the CDR3 DNA reads TGCGCCAGCAGCCACCGGACACTCTCCTACGAGCAGTACTTC. Supplemented by reference TRBV5-1 and TRBJ2-7, the full variable domain reads KAGVTQTPRYLIKTRGQQVTLSCSPISGHRSVSWYQQTPGQGLQFLFEYFSETQRNKGNFPGRFSGRQFSNSRSEMNVSTLELGDSALYLCASSHRTLSYEQYFGPGTRLTVT.

The V and J genes are TRBV2 and TRBJ2-7, with 7 bases matching TRBD1. This CDR3 has 13 amino acids. The junction had 5 bases not matched to a gene; V was cut back by 6 bases and J by 3 bases. From germline, CDR1 is SNHLY and CDR2 FYNNEI. CDR3 in DNA: TGTGCCAGCAGCCCGGACAGGAACTACGAGCAGTACGTC. It yields the protein CASSPDRNYEQYV.